Listed below are T cell receptor beta chains from one sample, sequenced in a study of T cell repertoires in cytomegalovirus infection. TCRdb re-derived calls from the reads in MiXCR, one entry per CDR3 protein. The data contain more than 200,000 distinct CDR3 sequences, around 8.7% of them singletons. The specimen sequenced was PBMCs. The receptors originated from a human donor in good health (CMV status not recorded). Some clones in this sample may be carry-over from other donors' samples. The CDR3 runs from the conserved cysteine through the conserved F or W. Each record gives: V gene, D gene, J gene, clone size, CDR3 DNA, CDR3 protein. D genes are given only for firm matches. Not every row has a clone size; where given, it reads once, few, many or a size class.

V gene: TRBV24-1
D gene: -
J gene: TRBJ1-1
clone size: few
CDR3 DNA: TGTGCCACCAGTCCCGGGACGAAGAACACTGAAGCTTTCTTT
CDR3 protein: CATSPGTKNTEAFF

V gene: TRBV11-1
D gene: TRBD1
J gene: TRBJ2-3
clone size: many
CDR3 DNA: TGTGCCAGCAGCCGAAGGGACAGCTTCACAGATACGCAGTATTTT
CDR3 protein: CASSRRDSFTDTQYF

V gene: TRBV29-1
D gene: TRBD1
J gene: TRBJ2-7
clone size: few
CDR3 DNA: TGCAGCGCCGACCCGGGACAGGGAGGATACGAGCAGTACTTC
CDR3 protein: CSADPGQGGYEQYF

V gene: TRBV11-2
D gene: -
J gene: TRBJ1-6
clone size: few
CDR3 DNA: TGTGCCAGCAGCTTAGGGCCCGAGCAGAAATATAATTCACCCCTCCACTTT
CDR3 protein: CASSLGPEQKYNSPLHF

V gene: TRBV11-3
D gene: TRBD1
J gene: TRBJ1-1
clone size: -
CDR3 DNA: TGTGCCAGCAGCTCCCGATCAGGGGGTGAAGCTTTCTTT
CDR3 protein: CASSSRSGGEAFF

V gene: TRBV11-2
D gene: TRBD2
J gene: TRBJ2-1
clone size: -
CDR3 DNA: TGTGCCAGCAGCTTACGGCGGGAGGTAACCTACAATGAGCAGTTCTTC
CDR3 protein: CASSLRREVTYNEQFF

V gene: TRBV20-1
D gene: -
J gene: TRBJ1-1
clone size: -
CDR3 DNA: TGCAGTGCTAATGTTTTTGGCACTGAAGCTTTCTTT
CDR3 protein: CSANVFGTEAFF

V gene: TRBV5-6
D gene: -
J gene: TRBJ1-3
clone size: many
CDR3 DNA: TGTGCCAGCAGCCTTCTGAGCTCTGGAAACACCATATATTTT
CDR3 protein: CASSLLSSGNTIYF

V gene: TRBV7-2
D gene: TRBD2
J gene: TRBJ2-7
clone size: many
CDR3 DNA: TGTGCCAGCAGCTCCTCCCGGCATAGCGGGAGGGACTCCTACGAGCAGTACTTC
CDR3 protein: CASSSSRHSGRDSYEQYF

V gene: TRBV7-8
D gene: TRBD2
J gene: TRBJ2-5
clone size: many
CDR3 DNA: TGTGCCAGCAGCTTAGCCGGGACTAGCGGAGATCACCAAGAGACCCAGTACTTC
CDR3 protein: CASSLAGTSGDHQETQYF

V gene: TRBV6-2/TRBV6-3
D gene: TRBD2
J gene: TRBJ2-7
clone size: many
CDR3 DNA: TGTGCCAGCAGTTACCTACTAGCGGGGACTCCCTACGAGCAGTACTTC
CDR3 protein: CASSYLLAGTPYEQYF